The present TCR beta chain was sequenced within a study of CD4 and CD8 cells across lung adenocarcinoma regions. TCRdb passed the PCR reads through MiXCR, listing each CDR3 protein once. The data show approximately 24,000 distinct CDR3 sequences, with 50% seen just once and around 50% held by the top ten. The CDR3 spans 14 residues. Trimming stripped 8 bases from V and 7 bases from J, with 18 bases between. Donors had localized lung adenocarcinoma, a non-small cell lung cancer. The chain has TRBV23-1 and TRBJ2-1, with D unresolved. TRBV23-1 is an ORF, and what it does is uncertain. The sequence came from a male donor with lung adenocarcinoma. The CD4 and CD8 labels of this study may be unreliable. Specimen: CD8+ T cells from the center of a lung tumor. CDR3 residues: CASLPRELRNEQFF. CDR3 sequence (DNA): TGCGCCAGCCTCCCTCGCGAATTGAGAAATGAGCAGTTCTTC.